These 25 T cell receptor beta chains originate from one sample sequenced in a study of T and B cells in COVID-19 patients. Each TRB amplification used roughly 220-550 ng of genomic DNA from blood. TRB rearrangements were amplified by multiplex PCR with BIOMED2 TRB-A/B primers. TCRdb used MiXCR to reprocess the multiplex PCR reads, holding one entry per CDR3 protein. This table has roughly 18,000 distinct CDR3 sequences, roughly 28% appearing once. The sequencing input was blood. The receptors originated from a human donor who had recovered from COVID-19.

The chain uses TRBV6-6 and TRBJ1-1; tentatively, D is TRBD1 (6 bases). CDR1 MNHNY and CDR2 SVGAGI come from the germline V gene (reference sequence). Deletions cut 7 bases from V and 5 bases from J, with 14 bases between. The CDR3 extends over 13 amino acids. Here the CDR3 DNA reads TGTGCCAGCAACGACAGGAGTGATACTGAAGCTTTCTTT. It encodes CASNDRSDTEAFF.

The chain has TRBV20-1 and TRBJ1-2, with D possibly matching TRBD1 (6 bases). Germline loops: CDR1 DFQATT, CDR2 SNEGSKA (reference sequence). Trimming shortened V by 0 bases and J by 8 bases, and 22 bases separated the two germline ends. The CDR3 runs 16 residues. The CDR3 loop is CSARDGIRGREKGYTF. In DNA, the CDR3 is TGCAGTGCTAGAGATGGCATACGGGGGCGAGAAAAAGGCTACACCTTC.

This clonotype was counted a single time. This may be a read error: a much more frequent sequence differs by one nucleotide. The rearrangement joins TRBV19 to TRBJ1-3; the D gene is possibly TRBD1 (5 bases). Germline loops: CDR1 LNHDA, CDR2 SQIVND (reference sequence). This CDR3 has 16 amino acids. Here the CDR3 DNA reads TGTGCCAGTAGTATTCGGGGCAGGGACTCTGGAAACACCGTATATTTT. This encodes CASSIRGRDSGNTVYF.

This clonotype was detected many times. The chain joins TRBV6-1 to TRBJ2-1; D not certain. CDR3 size: 15 residues. Trimming stripped 6 bases from V and 4 bases from J, with 16 bases between. Germline assignment: CDR1 MNHNS and CDR2 SASEGT. For the CDR3, the DNA is TGTGCCAGCAGCTATAGTAAAGACGATTACAATGAGCAGTTCTTC. It translates to CASSYSKDDYNEQFF.

This clonotype rates as medium-sized (0.01 to 0.1%). The gene calls are TRBV19 and TRBJ2-7; the match to TRBD2 covers 8 bases. The V and J ends lost 7 bases and 5 bases, in that order; junction bases with no gene match: 7. The CDR3 totals 13 residues. In germline, CDR1 is LNHDA, CDR2 SQIVND (reference sequence). CDR3 DNA: TGTGCCAGTACCCTAGCGGGTTCCGACGAGCAGTACTTC. Protein: CASTLAGSDEQYF.

The chain carries TRBV6-6 and TRBJ1-4, with TRBD1 matching 8 bases. With V trimmed by 4 bases and J by 8 bases, 6 bases remained unmatched. The CDR3 is made up of 14 amino acids. Germline-derived CDR1 and CDR2 are MNHNY and SVGAGI (reference sequence). In nucleotides, the CDR3 is TGTGCCAGCAGTTCCCGACAGGGGTACGAAAAACTGTTTTTT. Residues: CASSSRQGYEKLFF.

The chain combines TRBV6-1 with TRBJ2-3; no definite D call. Germline V lookup: CDR1 MNHNS, CDR2 SASEGT. The length of the CDR3 is 12 residues. V was cut by 0 bases and J by 5 bases, with 3 bases left in between. CDR3: CASSEAGDTQYF. CDR3 DNA sequence: TGTGCCAGCAGTGAAGCAGGAGATACGCAGTATTTT.

This clonotype was seen a handful of times. The rearrangement uses TRBV7-2 and TRBJ2-7, with TRBD1 matching 10 bases. Germline trimming cut 3 bases from V and 2 bases from J; bases unmatched to any gene: 10. This CDR3 has 17 residues. Germline-derived CDR1 and CDR2 are SGHTA and FQGNSA. CDR3 DNA: TGTGCCAGCAGCTTTATCGCCGGGACAGGGGATACCTACGAGCAGTACTTC. As protein: CASSFIAGTGDTYEQYF.

The gene calls are TRBV5-4 and TRBJ2-5; 10 bases agree with TRBD1. Trimming at V came to 5 bases and at J to 5 bases, leaving 12 bases not matched to a gene. The CDR3 is 16 amino acids. Germline CDR1 SGHNT, CDR2 YYREEE (reference sequence). The CDR3 DNA is TGTGCCAGCAGTCTAAGGACCGGGACAGGGGACGAGACCCAGTACTTC. Translation gives CASSLRTGTGDETQYF.

Ten or more counts support this clonotype. The V call is TRBV27, the J call TRBJ2-3; 10 nucleotides align to TRBD2. Germline loops: CDR1 MNHEY, CDR2 SMNVEV (reference sequence). V lost 3 bases, J lost 4 bases, and 7 bases stayed unmatched. CDR3 length: 16 residues. CDR3 nucleotide sequence: TGTGCCAGCAGTTTCCTAGCGGGGGCCCCGGCAGATACGCAGTATTTT. This gives the protein CASSFLAGAPADTQYF.

The rearrangement joins TRBV18 to TRBJ1-6; D might be TRBD1 (5 bases). CDR3 length: 17 residues. Germline-derived CDR1 and CDR2 are KGHSH and LQKENI. Trimming cost V 3 bases and J 4 bases, with 16 bases left between them. The DNA for the CDR3 is TGTGCCAGCTCACCGCAAACAGGCTTTCTTTATAATTCACCCCTCCACTTT. It encodes CASSPQTGFLYNSPLHF.

V gene TRBV7-2 combines with J gene TRBJ2-7; D is undetermined. V was clipped by 2 bases and J by 3 bases, with 5 bases between them. In germline, CDR1 is SGHTA, CDR2 FQGNSA. This CDR3 region has 12 residues. CDR3 in amino acids: CASSLSGYEQYF. CDR3 sequence (DNA): TGTGCCAGCAGCTTATCGGGCTACGAGCAGTACTTC.

This clonotype has ten or more counts. The genes are TRBV18 and TRBJ2-5; D remains ambiguous. CDR3 length equals 11 residues. Germline V gene sequence: CDR1 KGHSH, CDR2 LQKENI. V was cut by 3 bases and J by 4 bases, with 3 bases left in between. Here the CDR3 reads CASSPAETQYF. DNA for the CDR3: TGTGCCAGCTCACCCGCAGAGACCCAGTACTTC.

The sample holds many counts of this clonotype. The chain combines TRBV15 with TRBJ2-3, with 7 bases lining up with TRBD2. This CDR3 comprises 16 residues. The junction had 9 bases not matched to a gene; V was cut back by 6 bases and J by 0 bases. Germline CDR1 is LNHNV and CDR2 is YYDKDF (reference sequence). This CDR3 is CATSAGGNPSTDTQYF. The CDR3 DNA reads TGTGCCACCAGTGCCGGGGGGAACCCTAGCACAGATACGCAGTATTTT.

This clonotype is deemed medium-sized. The CDR3 is CSVVGASSTDTQYF. The DNA of the CDR3 is TGCAGCGTTGTGGGGGCTTCTAGCACAGATACGCAGTATTTT. The chain uses TRBV29-1 and TRBJ2-3, with D perhaps TRBD1 (6 bases). Germline V CDR1 and CDR2: SQVTM, ANQGSEA. The CDR3 is 14 amino acids. V dropped 4 bases and J dropped 0 bases, with 11 bases sitting between them.

The genes are TRBV7-4 and TRBJ2-1; D possibly corresponds to TRBD1 (6 bases). Between the trimmed V and J ends, which lost 5 bases and 0 bases, there was a span of 11 bases. The length of the CDR3 is 15 residues. Germline loops: CDR1 SGHVT, CDR2 SQSDAQ. The chain's CDR3 is CASSPQGISYNEQFF. CDR3 sequence (DNA): TGTGCCAGCAGCCCACAGGGAATCTCCTACAATGAGCAGTTCTTC.

The chain is built from TRBV11-2 and TRBJ2-1; D may be TRBD2 (5 bases). Trimming stripped 7 bases from V and 0 bases from J, with 19 bases between. From germline, CDR1 is SGHAT and CDR2 FQNNGV. This CDR3 has 17 residues. CDR3 DNA: TGTGCCAGCACCCCCGGGATCCACACAGTCTCCTACAATGAGCAGTTCTTC. Encoded protein: CASTPGIHTVSYNEQFF.

This clonotype was seen a few times. The chain combines TRBV6-1 with TRBJ2-1, with D tentatively TRBD2 (5 bases). Trimming cost V 5 bases and J 9 bases, with 14 bases left between them. The V gene's germline CDR1 is MNHNS and CDR2 SASEGT. The CDR3 sequence is 13 residues long. DNA of the CDR3: TGTGCCAGCAGTTTTTTACATCGGGGTGAGCAGTTCTTC. Residues: CASSFLHRGEQFF.

The chain uses TRBV4-3 and TRBJ2-2; no clear D. The V end lost 0 bases, the J end lost 1 base, and 6 bases lay between the germline ends. The germline V gene encodes CDR1 LGHNA and CDR2 YSLEER. The CDR3 loop spans 15 amino acids. CDR3 sequence: CASSQDWQNTGELFF. The CDR3 bases are TGCGCCAGCAGCCAAGATTGGCAGAACACCGGGGAGCTGTTTTTT.

This clonotype was counted a few times. The chain recombines TRBV6-2 or TRBV6-3 with TRBJ2-4; no clear D. Trimming stripped 5 bases from V and 0 bases from J, with 14 bases between. Per germline, CDR1 MNHEY and CDR2 SVGEGT. The length of the CDR3 is 16 residues. The CDR3 region is CASSTPDRLAKNIQYF. DNA for the CDR3: TGTGCCAGCAGTACCCCGGACCGATTAGCCAAAAACATTCAGTACTTC.

The sample holds a few counts of this clonotype. The CDR3 is CASSDGHQGDTEAFF. The CDR3 region has the DNA TGTGCCAGCAGTGACGGACACCAAGGCGACACTGAAGCTTTCTTT. This sequence joins TRBV6-4 and TRBJ1-1, with a tentative D call TRBD1 (5 bases). The V gene's germline CDR1 is MRHNA and CDR2 SNTAGT. V dropped 2 bases and J dropped 3 bases, with 13 bases sitting between them. This CDR3 region has 15 residues.

This clonotype was picked up many times. This chain joins TRBV5-6 and TRBJ2-1, with 10 bases matching TRBD2. V lost 2 bases, J lost 0 bases, and 5 bases stayed unmatched. Germline values: CDR1 SGHDT, CDR2 YYEEEE. This CDR3 has 17 residues. CDR3 sequence: CASSFTAGGTSYNEQFF. For the CDR3, the DNA is TGTGCCAGCAGCTTTACAGCGGGGGGGACCTCCTACAATGAGCAGTTCTTC.

This clonotype has at least ten counts. The chain joins TRBV6-5 to TRBJ2-7; 9 nucleotides align to TRBD1. J gave up 5 bases and V 6 bases, and 8 bases lay outside the gene matches. Germline V CDR1 and CDR2: MNHEY, SVGAGI. The CDR3 length is 14 residues. In DNA form, the CDR3 reads TGTGCCAGCAGCCGGGACAGGGAGGGAAACGAGCAGTACTTC. Amino acid sequence: CASSRDREGNEQYF.

In its sample, this clonotype is medium-sized. The V and J genes are TRBV6-5 and TRBJ1-2; TRBD1 agrees at 7 bases. CDR3 size: 14 residues. With 6 bases clipped from V and 8 bases from J, the junction kept 12 bases outside the gene matches. Germline assignment: CDR1 MNHEY and CDR2 SVGAGI. CDR3 protein: CASSQGRAGGGYTF. The CDR3 DNA reads as TGTGCCAGCAGCCAGGGGAGGGCAGGGGGAGGCTACACCTTC.

The rearrangement joins TRBV19 to TRBJ2-2; 7 bases map to TRBD1. V gave up 7 bases and J gave up 6 bases; unmatched junction bases: 8. The CDR3 length is 14 residues. Germline CDR1 reads LNHDA; CDR2 reads SQIVND (reference sequence). CDR3 coding DNA: TGTGCCAGTATGGTAGACAGGGACGCCGGGGAGCTGTTTTTT. Protein sequence: CASMVDRDAGELFF.